This entry concerns a single T cell receptor beta chain. At least ten counts were recorded for this clonotype. Its antigen is unknown. One base away there is no much larger clone; base qualities are not given. The CDR3 contains 15 residues, cysteine and phenylalanine counted. The entry retains the CDR3 DNA only, 45 bases that are in frame from base 1. CDR1 DFQATT and CDR2 SNEGSKA are derived from the germline V gene (reference sequence). V sheds 0 bases and J sheds 1 base, leaving 12 bases between their ends. Lymph node samples came from the axillary draining lymph nodes of breast cancer patients. The data stem from a study of breast tumors, draining lymph nodes, adjacent tissues (dated by TCRdb to 2015 to 2016). About the study as a whole: Breast cancer patients provided tumor, adjacent nontumor tissue and axillary lymph nodes, and the study compared the TCR beta repertoires across these three sources. In human breast cancer, the study set out to assess how tumor, surrounding tissue and draining lymph node repertoires relate to one another and whether T cells might be exchanged between them.

TCRdb records Illumina HiSeq 2000 as the sequencer. TCR beta chain libraries were generated by multiplex PCR amplification. The amplified TCR beta chain products were analyzed by high-throughput sequencing. TCRdb ran its own pipeline on the public reads, namely fastp trimming at Q25 and MiXCR clone calling, and kept in-frame beta chains. One record per CDR3 amino acid sequence lists the most common genes and DNA. Here the sample has 84,000 or so distinct CDR3 sequences; roughly 29% occur a single time. The ten largest make up 7.5% to 10% of the sample. On the study overall, not on this receptor specifically: The data were considered consistent with most tumor T cells being derived from the lymph node and subsequently expanding within tumor tissue. The conclusion that tumor T cells originate in lymph nodes was framed as consistent with a hypothesis rather than directly demonstrated. Tumors showed preferential V and J gene usage, and their T-cell repertoire diversity fell below that of lymph nodes yet above that of nontumor tissue. Tumor and nontumor tissue repertoires were found to be significantly more similar in luminal-like than in basal-like breast cancer.

Rearrangement joined TRBV20-1 to TRBJ1-1, with no D gene named confidently. The receptor was derived from a female donor with breast cancer. Some clones in this sample may be carry-over from other donors' samples. The sequenced material came from axillary lymph node tissue. The DNA sequence is as follows: TGCAGTGCTAGAGATACAACCACAGCGAACACTGAAGCTTTCTTT. Its coded protein is CSARDTTTANTEAFF.